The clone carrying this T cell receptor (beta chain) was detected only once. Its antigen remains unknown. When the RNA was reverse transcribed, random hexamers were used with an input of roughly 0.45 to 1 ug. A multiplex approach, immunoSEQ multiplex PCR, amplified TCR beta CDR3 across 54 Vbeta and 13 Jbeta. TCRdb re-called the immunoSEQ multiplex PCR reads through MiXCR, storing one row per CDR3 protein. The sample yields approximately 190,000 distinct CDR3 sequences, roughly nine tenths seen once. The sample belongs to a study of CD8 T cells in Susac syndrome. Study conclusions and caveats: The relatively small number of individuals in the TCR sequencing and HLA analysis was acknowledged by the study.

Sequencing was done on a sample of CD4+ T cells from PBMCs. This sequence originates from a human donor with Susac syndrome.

The CDR3, as DNA: TGTGCCATCAAGGGAAACAGCGAAAATCAGCCCCAGCATTTT. Translated, it gives CAIKGNSENQPQHF. The V and J genes are TRBV10-3 and TRBJ1-5; D ambiguous. V lost 7 bases to trimming and J lost 4 bases, with 14 bases between them. The CDR3 loop spans 14 amino acids. Per the germline V gene, CDR1 is ENHRY and CDR2 is SYGVKD.